This T cell receptor beta chain was captured by sequencing in a study of CD8+ T cells in alopecia areata. The overall study: Grafting placed skin from approximately 6-13-month-old C3H/HeJ donors with spontaneous alopecia onto roughly 6-11-week-old female C3H/HeJ mice.

The V gene lost 2 bases and the J gene lost 0 bases, with 4 bases spanning the gap. CDR1 and CDR2 from the germline V gene are FNHDT and SITEND (reference sequence). The CDR3 has 13 residues. This clone appeared a few times. Its antigen remains unknown. The genes and germline here are from mouse. The read terminates 4 residues before the CDR3 end, so the remaining end is supplied by the germline J gene. The same CDR3 is also encoded by other DNA sequences in this sample. Combined cutaneous lymph node cells underwent sorting by CD4, CD8alpha, NKG2D, NKG2ACE and additional markers. Points from the study as a whole: Clarity of TCR sharing across patients fell short of that in mice, possibly HLA-related. Alopecia totalis/universalis scalp especially showed more expanded CD8+ clones than normal scalp. Sequences from scalp samples also cover resident alphabeta T cells of normal skin.

It was cDNA, reverse transcribed from extracted RNA, that served as the sequencing template. Profiling relied on immunoSEQ multiplex PCR, and the TCRdb table lists in-frame clones only, not all of them. The sample includes 200,000 to 300,000 clones, none of them occurring once. The clonotype comes from a C3H/HeJ mouse with alopecia areata. The mouse strain carries the MHC haplotype H2-k. The chain uses TRBV19 and TRBJ2-5, with no clear D. The specimen was CD4+ T cells sorted from a lymph node. Incomplete CDR3 DNA: TGTGCCAGCAGTATTGGGAACCAAGAC. It yields the protein CASSIGNQD. The whole CDR3 protein is CASSIGNQDTQYF.